The 22 T cell receptor beta chains below all came from one sample that was sequenced in a study of cytomegalovirus exposure and HLA in healthy donors. PCR used 60 Vbeta primers and 13 Jbeta primers. Clones were read by immunoSEQ multiplex PCR, and TCRdb kept only the in-frame ones, dropping some. Seen here are some 98,000 clones, around 67% observed once, and the top ten hold less than 2.5%. The source material was PBMCs. The receptors were gathered from a man between 45 and 60 years old in good health and CMV-seronegative.

This chain uses TRBV5-6 with TRBJ2-7; TRBD2 aligns across 10 bases. Germline values: CDR1 SGHDT, CDR2 YYEEEE. CDR3 length: 16 residues. V was pared by 4 bases and J by 6 bases, with 13 bases of the junction left unmatched. The CDR3 DNA reads as TGTGCCAGCAGCACAGGGGGGTATAGCGGGAGGTTCGAGCAGTACTTC. This translates into CASSTGGYSGRFEQYF. The whole variable domain, remainder taken from reference TRBV5-6 and TRBJ2-7, is DAGVTQSPTHLIKTRGQQVTLRCSPKSGHDTVSWYQQALGQGPQFIFQYYEEEERQRGNFPDRFSGHQFPNYSSELNVNALLLGDSALYLCASSTGGYSGRFEQYFGPGTRLTVT.

The V gene is TRBV10-1, the J gene TRBJ2-5, with D maybe TRBD2 (6 bases). The CDR3 loop spans 14 amino acids. The V end lost 6 bases, the J end lost 1 base, and 12 bases lay between the germline ends. From germline, CDR1 is WNHNN and CDR2 SYGVQD (reference sequence). The chain's CDR3 is CASRGGRIQETQYF. In DNA, the CDR3 is TGCGCCAGCAGGGGGGGACGGATCCAAGAGACCCAGTACTTC.

This sequence joins TRBV5-1 and TRBJ2-7, with 7 bases that match TRBD1. Per germline, CDR1 SGHRS and CDR2 YFSETQ. The J segment lost 0 bases and the V segment lost 4 bases, leaving 7 bases of the junction unmatched. The CDR3 has 15 amino acids. The CDR3 reads CASSPGTVPSYEQYF. DNA of the CDR3: TGCGCCAGCAGCCCAGGGACAGTTCCCTCCTACGAGCAGTACTTC.

This chain links TRBV2 with TRBJ1-4; 9 bases are a match to TRBD1. V shed 4 bases, J shed 7 bases, and the junction held 4 bases outside the gene matches. The CDR3 length is 14 residues. Germline V gives CDR1 SNHLY, CDR2 FYNNEI. The CDR3 loop is CASSVTGGVEKLFF. The CDR3 DNA is TGTGCCAGCAGTGTTACAGGGGGCGTTGAAAAACTGTTTTTT.

The gene calls are TRBV4-3 and TRBJ1-4, with TRBD1 matching over 7 bases. CDR1 LGHNA and CDR2 YSLEER come from the germline V gene. The CDR3 length is 19 residues. V lost 3 bases, J lost 0 bases, and 13 bases stayed unmatched. As DNA, the CDR3 is TGCGCCAGCAGCCAGGACGGGACAGCCGAGATTGCAACTAATGAAAAACTGTTTTTT. This codes for CASSQDGTAEIATNEKLFF.

The chain couples TRBV27 to TRBJ2-2; 9 bases agree with TRBD1. This CDR3 is 17 amino acids long. With V trimmed by 8 bases and J by 5 bases, 15 bases remained unmatched. From germline, CDR1 is MNHEY and CDR2 SMNVEV (reference sequence). In DNA form, the CDR3 reads TGTGCCAGCGGCCGTCGGGGAATACAGGGGGCAACCGGGGAGCTGTTTTTT. This gives the protein CASGRRGIQGATGELFF.

This clone was observed once. The chain combines TRBV25-1 with TRBJ2-7; possibly TRBD1 for D (6 bases). Trimming took 6 bases from V and 5 from J, leaving 20 bases between them. This CDR3 has 15 amino acids. Germline V lookup: CDR1 MGHDK, CDR2 SYGVNS. The CDR3 DNA reads TGTGCCAGCAGGCCACAGGGTTTTAGTCGAGACGAGCAGTACTTC. As protein: CASRPQGFSRDEQYF.

The DNA of the CDR3 is TGTGCCAGCAGCTTCCCTGGCAATCAGCCCCAGCATTTT. Translated: CASSFPGNQPQHF. This chain uses TRBV7-2 with TRBJ1-5, with unresolved D. V lost 3 bases and J lost 2, with 5 bases in between. Germline CDR1 reads SGHTA; CDR2 reads FQGNSA. CDR3 size: 13 residues.

The J gene is TRBJ2-1, the V gene TRBV7-9, with 9 bases matching TRBD1. Trimming took 5 bases from V and 0 from J; bases not matched to a gene: 2. The CDR3 has 15 residues. In germline, CDR1 is SEHNR, CDR2 FQNEAQ (reference sequence). This CDR3 is CASSRGQGSYNEQFF. The DNA of the CDR3 is TGTGCCAGCAGCCGGGGACAGGGCTCCTACAATGAGCAGTTCTTC.

This chain uses TRBV5-1 with TRBJ2-1, with D tentatively TRBD1 (5 bases). The CDR3 consists of 14 residues. Deletions cut 0 bases from V and 5 bases from J, with 9 bases between. Per germline, CDR1 SGHRS and CDR2 YFSETQ. In DNA, the CDR3 is TGCGCCAGCAGCTTGGGACAGATTCACAATGAGCAGTTCTTC. Amino acids: CASSLGQIHNEQFF.

This clone was counted a single time. V usage is TRBV19 and J usage is TRBJ2-7; 7 nucleotides line up with TRBD2. The length of the CDR3 is 14 residues. The germline CDR1 and CDR2 sequences are LNHDA and SQIVND (reference sequence). Losses at the gene ends were 1 base for V and 0 bases for J; bases not matched to a gene: 0. Here the CDR3 DNA reads TGTGCCAGTAGTATAGCTAGCGGCTCCTACGAGCAGTACTTC. This encodes CASSIASGSYEQYF.

This sequence joins TRBV2 and TRBJ2-4, with 10 bases identical to TRBD2. Looked up from germline, CDR1 is SNHLY and CDR2 is FYNNEI. The V segment lost 4 bases and the J segment 6 bases; nucleotides outside the gene matches: 12. The CDR3 has 17 residues. CDR3 DNA sequence: TGTGCCAGCAGTGTCCGAGGGCTAGCGGGAGTGGGAAACATTCAGTACTTC. This encodes CASSVRGLAGVGNIQYF.

V usage is TRBV30 and J usage is TRBJ2-4; 8 positions match TRBD1. The V gene's germline CDR1 is GTSNPN and CDR2 SVGIG (reference sequence). Trimming took 3 bases from V and 9 from J; bases not matched to a gene: 7. The CDR3 runs to 13 residues. The CDR3 DNA sequence: TGTGCCTGGAGCAGGGGGCTAGAGGCCATTCAGTACTTC. This sequence encodes CAWSRGLEAIQYF.

The CDR3 region is CASSPMRGNTGELFF. In DNA form, the CDR3 reads TGCGCCAGCAGCCCCATGCGGGGAAACACCGGGGAGCTGTTTTTT. The V and J genes are TRBV5-1 and TRBJ2-2; D perhaps matches TRBD2 (6 bases). The CDR3 has 15 amino acids. Looked up from germline, CDR1 is SGHRS and CDR2 is YFSETQ. The V end lost 4 bases, the J end lost 2 bases, and 12 bases lay between the germline ends.

The J gene is TRBJ1-4, the V gene TRBV7-9, with a tentative D call TRBD1 (6 bases). The CDR3 contains 14 residues. Trimming took off 5 bases at V and 1 base at J, with 8 bases between the two ends. Germline V gene data show CDR1 as SEHNR and CDR2 as FQNEAQ (reference sequence). In DNA, the CDR3 is TGTGCCAGCAGCCTACAGGGAACTAATGAAAAACTGTTTTTT. Translating it yields CASSLQGTNEKLFF.

The rearrangement links TRBV6-5 to TRBJ2-7; weak D call: TRBD1 (6 bases). Trimming shortened V by 1 base and J by 1 base, and 8 bases separated the two germline ends. Germline V gene lookup returns CDR1 MNHEY and CDR2 SVGAGI. CDR3 length: 14 amino acids. The DNA for the CDR3 is TGTGCCAGCAGTTACTACAGGGCGTCCTACGAGCAGTACTTC. Translated: CASSYYRASYEQYF.

Only a few counts were recorded for this clone. The chain employs TRBV7-2 and TRBJ2-7, with D tentatively TRBD1 (5 bases). Germline V gene lookup returns CDR1 SGHTA and CDR2 FQGNSA. This CDR3 has 15 residues. V dropped 1 base and J dropped 4 bases, with 14 bases sitting between them. The CDR3 nucleotides are TGTGCCAGCAGCTTAGATTCAGGGTTCGTTTACGAGCAGTACTTC. It translates to CASSLDSGFVYEQYF.

This rearrangement joins TRBV5-1 to TRBJ2-1, with TRBD1 matching 9 bases. The CDR3 length is 16 residues. CDR1 and CDR2 (germline): SGHRS, YFSETQ. Trimming cost V 3 bases and J 1 base; bases outside gene matches: 5. The DNA for the CDR3 is TGCGCCAGCAGCTCGGGGACAGGGTTTTCCTACAATGAGCAGTTCTTC. Translated, it gives CASSSGTGFSYNEQFF.

V is TRBV6-1 and J is TRBJ1-1; TRBD1 aligns across 7 bases. Germline V CDR1 and CDR2: MNHNS, SASEGT. The J segment lost 7 bases and the V segment lost 7 bases, leaving 9 bases of the junction unmatched. The CDR3 contains 13 residues. The CDR3 here is CASIRDRVGEAFF. The CDR3 DNA reads as TGTGCCAGCATTAGAGACAGGGTTGGTGAAGCTTTCTTT.

CDR3: CASSLMQKRNNEQFF. CDR3 nucleotide sequence: TGCGCCAGCAGCTTAATGCAGAAGAGGAACAATGAGCAGTTCTTC. This chain joins TRBV5-1 and TRBJ2-1, with D uncertain. CDR3 length equals 15 residues. Germline CDR1 is SGHRS and CDR2 is YFSETQ. The V end lost 2 bases, the J end lost 5 bases, and 14 bases lay between the germline ends.

V is TRBV11-3 and J is TRBJ2-1, with D perhaps TRBD2 (5 bases). With 1 base removed from V and 8 bases from J, the gap between germline ends came to 9 bases. There are 13 residues in the CDR3. The germline gives CDR1 SGHNT, CDR2 YENEEA. The CDR3 bases are TGTGCCAGCAGCTTAGTCCCGGGGTATGAGCAGTTCTTC. It translates to CASSLVPGYEQFF.

This chain links TRBV10-3 with TRBJ2-3; 7 bases map to TRBD1. Trimming at V came to 7 bases and at J to 2 bases, leaving 6 bases not matched to a gene. CDR3 length: 14 amino acids. CDR1 is ENHRY, CDR2 SYGVKD, per germline. This CDR3 reads CAITRTGDTDTQYF. In nucleotides, the CDR3 is TGTGCCATCACCCGGACAGGAGACACAGATACGCAGTATTTT.